This T cell receptor (beta chain) was captured in a study of blood T cell repertoires in COVID-19. Looked up from germline, CDR1 is SGHTA and CDR2 is FQGNSA. The CDR3 is 15 amino acids. With 7 bases clipped from V and 9 bases from J, the junction kept 11 bases outside the gene matches. The data were produced by immunoSEQ multiplex PCR, yet TCRdb's version contains in-frame clones alone and is incomplete. The sample includes 120,000 or so clones, around 83% of them seen just once. Sequenced sample: peripheral blood. The genes are TRBV7-2 and TRBJ2-2; 10 bases match TRBD2. The sequence derives from a woman aged 50 to 65 with acute or convalescent COVID-19. This chain's CDR3 is CASTAQSGGARELFF. CDR3 coding DNA: TGTGCCAGCACCGCTCAAAGCGGGGGGGCCCGGGAGCTGTTTTTT.